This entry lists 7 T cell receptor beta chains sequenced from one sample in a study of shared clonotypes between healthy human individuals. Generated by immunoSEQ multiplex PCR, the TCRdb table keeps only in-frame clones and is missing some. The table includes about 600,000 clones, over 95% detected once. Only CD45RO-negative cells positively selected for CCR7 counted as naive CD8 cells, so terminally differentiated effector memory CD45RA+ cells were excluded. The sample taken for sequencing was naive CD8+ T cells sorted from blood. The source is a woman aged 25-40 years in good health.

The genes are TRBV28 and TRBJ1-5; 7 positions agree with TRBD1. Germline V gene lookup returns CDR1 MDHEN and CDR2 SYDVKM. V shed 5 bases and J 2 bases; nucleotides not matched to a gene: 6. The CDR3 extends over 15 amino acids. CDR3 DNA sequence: TGTGCCAGCAGTACGGACAGGATGGGCAATCAGCCCCAGCATTTT. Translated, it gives CASSTDRMGNQPQHF. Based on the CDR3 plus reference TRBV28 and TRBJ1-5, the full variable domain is DVKVTQSSRYLVKRTGEKVFLECVQDMDHENMFWYRQDPGLGLRLIYFSYDVKMKEKGDIPEGYSVSREKKERFSLILESASTNQTSMYLCASSTDRMGNQPQHFGDGTRLSIL.

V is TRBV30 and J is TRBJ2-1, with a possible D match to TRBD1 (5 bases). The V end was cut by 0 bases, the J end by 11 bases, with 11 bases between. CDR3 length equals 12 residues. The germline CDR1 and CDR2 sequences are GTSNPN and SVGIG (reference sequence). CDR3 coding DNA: TGTGCCTGGAGTGTATCAGGGTACAAGCAGTTCTTC. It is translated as CAWSVSGYKQFF.

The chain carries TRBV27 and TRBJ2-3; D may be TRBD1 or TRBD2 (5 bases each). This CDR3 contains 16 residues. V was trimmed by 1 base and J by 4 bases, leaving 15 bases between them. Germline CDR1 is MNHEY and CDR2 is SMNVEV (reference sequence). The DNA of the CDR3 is TGTGCCAGCAGTTTATTAGGGGAGATTTCCCCAGATACGCAGTATTTT. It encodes CASSLLGEISPDTQYF.

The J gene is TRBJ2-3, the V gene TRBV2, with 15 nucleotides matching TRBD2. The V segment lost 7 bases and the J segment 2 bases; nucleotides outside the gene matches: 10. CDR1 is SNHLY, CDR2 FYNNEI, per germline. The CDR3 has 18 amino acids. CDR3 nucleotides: TGTGCCAGCACCCTCGGACTAGCGGGAGGGCCGGACACAGATACGCAGTATTTT. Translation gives CASTLGLAGGPDTDTQYF.

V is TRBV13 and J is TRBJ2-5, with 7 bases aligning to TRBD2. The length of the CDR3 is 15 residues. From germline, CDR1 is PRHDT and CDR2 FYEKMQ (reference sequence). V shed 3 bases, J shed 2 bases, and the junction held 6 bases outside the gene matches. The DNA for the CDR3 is TGTGCCAGCAGCTTCGGGGGGAGGAGACAAGAGACCCAGTACTTC. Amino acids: CASSFGGRRQETQYF. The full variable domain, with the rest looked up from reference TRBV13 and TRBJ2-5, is AAGVIQSPRHLIKEKRETATLKCYPIPRHDTVYWYQQGPGQDPQFLISFYEKMQSDKGSIPDRFSAQQFSDYHSELNMSSLELGDSALYFCASSFGGRRQETQYFGPGTRLLVL.

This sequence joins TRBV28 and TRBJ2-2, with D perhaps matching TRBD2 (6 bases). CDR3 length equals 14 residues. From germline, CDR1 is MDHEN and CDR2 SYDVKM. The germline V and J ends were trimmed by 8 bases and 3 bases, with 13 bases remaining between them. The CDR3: CASQGLSHTGELFF. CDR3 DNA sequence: TGTGCCAGCCAAGGACTATCCCACACCGGGGAGCTGTTTTTT. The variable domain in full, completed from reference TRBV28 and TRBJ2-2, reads DVKVTQSSRYLVKRTGEKVFLECVQDMDHENMFWYRQDPGLGLRLIYFSYDVKMKEKGDIPEGYSVSREKKERFSLILESASTNQTSMYLCASQGLSHTGELFFGEGSRLTVL.

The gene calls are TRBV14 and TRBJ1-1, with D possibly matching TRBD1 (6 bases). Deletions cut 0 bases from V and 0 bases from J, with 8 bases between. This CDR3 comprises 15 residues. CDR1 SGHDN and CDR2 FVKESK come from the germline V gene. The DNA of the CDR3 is TGTGCCAGCAGCCAAGATGCAGGGGTGAACACTGAAGCTTTCTTT. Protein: CASSQDAGVNTEAFF.